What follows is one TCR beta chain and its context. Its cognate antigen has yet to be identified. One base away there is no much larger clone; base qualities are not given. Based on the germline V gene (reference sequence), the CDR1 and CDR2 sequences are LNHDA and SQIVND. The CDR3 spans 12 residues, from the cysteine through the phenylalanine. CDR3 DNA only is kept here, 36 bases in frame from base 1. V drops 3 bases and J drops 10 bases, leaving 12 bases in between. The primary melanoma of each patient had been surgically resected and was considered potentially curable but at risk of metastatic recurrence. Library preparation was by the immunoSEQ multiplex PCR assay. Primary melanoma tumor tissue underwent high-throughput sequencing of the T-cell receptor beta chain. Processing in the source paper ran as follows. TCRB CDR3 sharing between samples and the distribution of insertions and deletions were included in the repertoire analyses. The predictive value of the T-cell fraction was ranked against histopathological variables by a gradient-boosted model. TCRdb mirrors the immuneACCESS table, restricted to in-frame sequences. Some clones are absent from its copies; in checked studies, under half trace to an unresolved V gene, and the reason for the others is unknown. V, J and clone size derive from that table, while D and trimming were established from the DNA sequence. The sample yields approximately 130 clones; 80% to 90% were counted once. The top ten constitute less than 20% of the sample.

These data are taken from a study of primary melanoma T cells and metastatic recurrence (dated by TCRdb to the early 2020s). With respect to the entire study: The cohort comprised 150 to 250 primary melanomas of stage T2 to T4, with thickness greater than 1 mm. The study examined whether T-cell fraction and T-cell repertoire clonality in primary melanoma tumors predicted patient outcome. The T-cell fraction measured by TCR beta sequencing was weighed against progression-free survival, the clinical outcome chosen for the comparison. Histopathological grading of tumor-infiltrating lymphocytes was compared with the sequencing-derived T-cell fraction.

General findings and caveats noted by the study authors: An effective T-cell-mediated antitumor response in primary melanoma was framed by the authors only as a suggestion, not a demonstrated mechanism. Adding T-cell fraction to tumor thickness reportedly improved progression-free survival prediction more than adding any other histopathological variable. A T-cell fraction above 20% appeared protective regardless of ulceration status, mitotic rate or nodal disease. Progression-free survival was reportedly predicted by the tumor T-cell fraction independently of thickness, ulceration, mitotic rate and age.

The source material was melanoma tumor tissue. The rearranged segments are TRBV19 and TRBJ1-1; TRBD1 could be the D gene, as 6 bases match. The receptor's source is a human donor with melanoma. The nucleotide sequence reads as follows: TGTGCCAGTAGTATCAGGGGCGCGGCAGCTTTCTTT. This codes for CASSIRGAAAFF.